This TCR beta chain emerged from a study of T cell repertoires in cytomegalovirus infection. Overall study: A matching HLA type, together with CMV infection, was signaled by public TCR beta signatures. Study-wide results and limits: The cumulative frequency of public TCR beta families identified carriers of CMV plus the relevant HLA. Dominating the ex vivo response were HLA-C-restricted CMV-specific TCR beta clonotypes.

This clonotype was seen repeatedly, ten times or more. Its antigen remains unknown. One end of the junction does not line up with germline, which may come from a read error. TCRdb called the reads again in MiXCR, with one record for every CDR3 protein. The data show tens of thousands of distinct CDR3 sequences, about 4.2% seen once. The sequence derives from a human donor in good health (CMV status not recorded). Some clones in this sample may be carry-over from other donors' samples. Input material: PBMCs.

The chain's CDR3 is CASSLEAGTDTQYF. The CDR3 bases are TGTGCCAGCAGCTTAGAGGCGGGCACTGATACGCAGTATTTT. This chain links TRBV7-2 with TRBJ2-3; maybe TRBD2 (5 bases). The CDR3 has 14 amino acids. CDR1 and CDR2 from the germline V gene are SGHTA and FQGNSA.